Listed below are T cell receptor beta chains from one sample, sequenced in a study of CD8 T cells in ankylosing spondylitis. Via MiXCR, TCRdb re-called the 5' RACE reads, giving one row per CDR3 protein. This table holds fewer than 650,000 distinct CDR3 sequences, roughly an eighth found once. Sequenced: blood, either unsorted or a sorted T cell fraction (not recorded which). The receptors stem from a male donor with ankylosing spondylitis. Each CDR3 is given with its conserved first and last residue.

j_gene	v_gene	CDR3aa
TRBJ1-1	TRBV18	CASSLDRPEMNTEAFF
TRBJ2-1	TRBV12-3/TRBV12-4	CASYSSGGYNEQFF
TRBJ1-1	TRBV5-1	CASRPQGQDTEAFF
TRBJ2-2	TRBV7-9	CASNRLLNTGELFF
TRBJ1-3	TRBV20-1	CSARDPAKGGNTIYF
TRBJ2-3	TRBV6-4	CASSDSGGRVTDTQYF
TRBJ2-6	TRBV5-1	CASSYREATGANVLTF
TRBJ2-3	TRBV7-9	CASSLEGTLTDTQYF
TRBJ1-1	TRBV11-2	CASSGISMNTEAFF
TRBJ2-1	TRBV7-2	CASSLAGEVIEQFF
TRBJ1-2	TRBV29-1	CSAEGQTHYGYTF
TRBJ1-1	TRBV5-1	CASSPGEKDTEAFF
TRBJ2-1	TRBV4-1	CASSRGHSLSYNEQFF
TRBJ2-3	TRBV20-1	CSGTAGTDTQYF
TRBJ2-1	TRBV3-1	CASSLIETGYNEQFF
TRBJ1-6	TRBV29-1	CSVGQGTNSPLHF
TRBJ1-2	TRBV20-1	CSARPGQLDGYTF
TRBJ2-1	TRBV5-1	CASSPRAGDPYNEQFF
TRBJ2-3	TRBV6-1	CASSGTALADPRDTQYF